This record looks at one T cell receptor (beta chain) sequence and its context. What it binds is unknown. The sample belongs to a study of tumor and adjacent non-tumor tissue in lung cancer. Study summary: Stage I to III disease affected some 11 men and roughly 5 women aged roughly 31 to 85. Each sample yielded 3.5 million to 4.5 million productive TCRbeta reads on average. Study results and caveats: In normal lung, the top 100 clones were significantly more dominant than in tumor.

The template was RNA from unsorted bulk tissue. A modified ARM-PCR protocol with three rounds of nested PCR amplified TCRbeta. In TCRdb, the multiplex PCR reads were re-called with MiXCR into one record per CDR3 protein. Here the sample spans 75,000 to 100,000 distinct CDR3 sequences, about 67% being singletons. Germline CDR1 and CDR2: LNHDA and SQIVND (reference sequence). Trimming cost V 5 bases and J 1 base, with 14 bases left between them. The CDR3 sequence is 15 residues long. The J gene is TRBJ2-5, the V gene TRBV19; a weak D match, TRBD1 (5 bases). This receptor was identified in a man in his 60s with non-small cell lung cancer. Sequencing was performed on lung tumor tissue. In DNA, the CDR3 is TGTGCCAGTAGTCACACCCTGGACATCCAAGAGACCCAGTACTTC. Its protein is CASSHTLDIQETQYF.